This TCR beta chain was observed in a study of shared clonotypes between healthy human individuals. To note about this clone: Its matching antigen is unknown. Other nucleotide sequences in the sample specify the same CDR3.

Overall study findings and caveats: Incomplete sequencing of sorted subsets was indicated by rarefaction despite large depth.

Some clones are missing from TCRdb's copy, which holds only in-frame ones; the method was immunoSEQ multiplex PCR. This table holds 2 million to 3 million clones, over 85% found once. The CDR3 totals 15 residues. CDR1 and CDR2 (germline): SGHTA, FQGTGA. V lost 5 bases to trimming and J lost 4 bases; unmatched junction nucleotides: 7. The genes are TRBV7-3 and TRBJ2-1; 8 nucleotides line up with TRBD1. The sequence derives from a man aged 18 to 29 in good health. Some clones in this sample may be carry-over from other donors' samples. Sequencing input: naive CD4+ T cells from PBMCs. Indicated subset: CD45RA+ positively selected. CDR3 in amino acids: CASSPRGTGYNEQFF. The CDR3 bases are TGTGCCAGCAGCCCCAGGGGGACAGGTTACAATGAGCAGTTCTTC. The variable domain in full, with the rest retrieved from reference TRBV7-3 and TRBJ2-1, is GAGVSQTPSNKVTEKGKYVELRCDPISGHTALYWYRQSLGQGPEFLIYFQGTGAADDSGLPNDRFFAVRPEGSVSTLKIQRTERGDSAVYLCASSPRGTGYNEQFFGPGTRLTVL.